A selection of T cell receptor beta chains follows, all from one sample in a study of shared clonotypes between healthy human individuals. TCRdb's table, derived via immunoSEQ multiplex PCR, lists solely in-frame clones and lacks some. The sample lists about half a million clones; roughly 78% were seen once. Sequencing was done on a sample of PBMCs. These TCRs come from a woman aged 40 to 55 in good health. Some clones in this sample may be carry-over from other donors' samples. The CDR3 runs from the conserved cysteine through the conserved F or W. Fields, in order: J gene, D gene, V gene, clone size, CDR3 protein, CDR3 DNA. D genes are given only for firm matches. The size field is filled for only some rows; it gives once, few, many or a size class.

J gene: TRBJ2-1
D gene: TRBD2
V gene: TRBV11-3
clone size: .
CDR3 protein: CASSLGVTSGEYNEQFF
CDR3 DNA: TGTGCCAGCAGCTTAGGGGTGACTAGCGGAGAATACAATGAGCAGTTCTTC

J gene: TRBJ2-7
D gene: .
V gene: TRBV28
clone size: .
CDR3 protein: CASSPPILGLSYEQYF
CDR3 DNA: TGTGCCAGCAGCCCGCCCATTTTGGGGCTCTCCTACGAGCAGTACTTC

J gene: TRBJ2-7
D gene: .
V gene: TRBV6-5
clone size: .
CDR3 protein: CASRGTFRSYEQYF
CDR3 DNA: TGTGCCAGCAGAGGGACTTTTCGCTCCTACGAGCAGTACTTC

J gene: TRBJ2-3
D gene: .
V gene: TRBV5-4
clone size: .
CDR3 protein: CASSRQFPGYTDTQYF
CDR3 DNA: TGTGCCAGCAGCCGACAGTTCCCGGGATACACAGATACGCAGTATTTT

J gene: TRBJ2-3
D gene: .
V gene: TRBV9
clone size: .
CDR3 protein: CASSVGRGIIDTQYF
CDR3 DNA: TGTGCCAGCAGCGTAGGGAGAGGGATCATCGATACGCAGTATTTT

J gene: TRBJ1-1
D gene: TRBD1
V gene: TRBV7-9
clone size: .
CDR3 protein: CASSLADGQGNTEAFF
CDR3 DNA: TGTGCCAGCAGCTTAGCAGACGGACAGGGGAACACTGAAGCTTTCTTT

J gene: TRBJ2-3
D gene: TRBD2
V gene: TRBV7-6
clone size: .
CDR3 protein: CASSLVPSGSVNTQYF
CDR3 DNA: TGTGCCAGCAGCTTAGTTCCTAGCGGGAGTGTGAATACGCAGTATTTT

J gene: TRBJ2-7
D gene: TRBD2
V gene: TRBV30
clone size: .
CDR3 protein: CAWAAGTSGEQYF
CDR3 DNA: TGTGCCTGGGCTGCCGGGACTAGCGGCGAGCAGTACTTC

J gene: TRBJ2-3
D gene: TRBD1
V gene: TRBV7-9
clone size: .
CDR3 protein: CASSPRTGDNADTQYF
CDR3 DNA: TGTGCCAGCAGCCCCCGGACAGGGGATAACGCAGATACGCAGTATTTT

J gene: TRBJ2-7
D gene: TRBD1
V gene: TRBV11-3
clone size: once
CDR3 protein: CASSKGQDYEQYF
CDR3 DNA: TGTGCCAGCAGCAAAGGACAGGATTACGAGCAGTACTTC

J gene: TRBJ2-6
D gene: TRBD2
V gene: TRBV15
clone size: .
CDR3 protein: CATSRGVGRPGANVLTF
CDR3 DNA: TGTGCCACCAGCAGGGGGGTCGGGAGGCCTGGGGCCAACGTCCTGACTTTC

J gene: TRBJ2-7
D gene: .
V gene: TRBV28
clone size: .
CDR3 protein: CAVPGPNSYEQYF
CDR3 DNA: TGTGCCGTACCGGGACCGAACTCCTACGAGCAGTACTTC

J gene: TRBJ1-6
D gene: .
V gene: TRBV4-1
clone size: .
CDR3 protein: CASSQVQGSGPLHF
CDR3 DNA: TGCGCCAGCAGCCAAGTACAGGGATCGGGACCCCTCCACTTT

J gene: TRBJ1-4
D gene: .
V gene: TRBV2
clone size: .
CDR3 protein: CASSEGGGFEEKLFF
CDR3 DNA: TGTGCCAGCAGTGAGGGAGGCGGGTTCGAGGAAAAACTGTTTTTT

J gene: TRBJ1-2
D gene: TRBD1
V gene: TRBV18
clone size: .
CDR3 protein: CASSPWDSNYGYTF
CDR3 DNA: TGTGCCAGCTCACCCTGGGACAGTAACTATGGCTACACCTTC

J gene: TRBJ2-7
D gene: TRBD2
V gene: TRBV4-2
clone size: once
CDR3 protein: CASSLGTSVSYEQYF
CDR3 DNA: TGTGCCAGCAGCCTCGGGACTAGCGTCTCCTACGAGCAGTACTTC

J gene: TRBJ2-3
D gene: TRBD2
V gene: TRBV30
clone size: .
CDR3 protein: CAWRKGGTDTQYF
CDR3 DNA: TGTGCCTGGAGAAAGGGAGGGACAGATACGCAGTATTTT

J gene: TRBJ2-2
D gene: .
V gene: TRBV19
clone size: .
CDR3 protein: CASRSSASYTGELFF
CDR3 DNA: TGTGCCAGTAGATCGTCGGCCTCGTACACCGGGGAGCTGTTTTTT

J gene: TRBJ2-6
D gene: .
V gene: TRBV29-1
clone size: .
CDR3 protein: CSADSLLRPGVLTF
CDR3 DNA: TGCAGCGCGGACAGCCTCCTTAGACCGGGCGTCCTGACTTTC

J gene: TRBJ2-7
D gene: .
V gene: TRBV27
clone size: .
CDR3 protein: CASSIRGAEQYF
CDR3 DNA: TGTGCCAGCAGTATCCGGGGCGCGGAGCAGTACTTC

J gene: TRBJ2-7
D gene: .
V gene: TRBV9
clone size: .
CDR3 protein: CASSGGLGAGYEQYF
CDR3 DNA: TGTGCCAGCAGCGGGGGCCTCGGGGCCGGCTACGAGCAGTACTTC

J gene: TRBJ2-2
D gene: TRBD1
V gene: TRBV27
clone size: once
CDR3 protein: CASSLDRDGELFF
CDR3 DNA: TGTGCCAGCAGCCTGGACAGGGACGGGGAGCTGTTTTTT

J gene: TRBJ1-1
D gene: .
V gene: TRBV19
clone size: .
CDR3 protein: CASTLPGGDTEAFF
CDR3 DNA: TGTGCCAGTACCCTCCCCGGGGGGGACACTGAAGCTTTCTTT

J gene: TRBJ2-2
D gene: .
V gene: TRBV7-8
clone size: .
CDR3 protein: CASNIGGTGELFF
CDR3 DNA: TGTGCCAGCAACATAGGGGGCACCGGGGAGCTGTTTTTT

J gene: TRBJ2-3
D gene: .
V gene: TRBV7-3
clone size: .
CDR3 protein: CASSLGLAGSTDTQYF
CDR3 DNA: TGTGCCAGCAGCTTAGGTCTAGCCGGGAGTACAGATACGCAGTATTTT

J gene: TRBJ2-3
D gene: .
V gene: TRBV10-3
clone size: many
CDR3 protein: CAISDGPEVDTQYF
CDR3 DNA: TGTGCCATCAGTGATGGACCAGAGGTAGATACGCAGTATTTT

J gene: TRBJ2-1
D gene: TRBD1
V gene: TRBV4-2
clone size: .
CDR3 protein: CASSQDWDRGHNEQFF
CDR3 DNA: TGTGCCAGCAGCCAAGATTGGGACAGGGGGCACAATGAGCAGTTCTTC

J gene: TRBJ1-2
D gene: .
V gene: TRBV10-3
clone size: once
CDR3 protein: CAISEDLNYGYTF
CDR3 DNA: TGTGCCATCAGTGAGGATCTGAACTATGGCTACACCTTC

J gene: TRBJ1-1
D gene: TRBD1
V gene: TRBV6-6
clone size: few
CDR3 protein: CASSTGETEAFF
CDR3 DNA: TGTGCCAGCAGTACAGGGGAGACTGAAGCTTTCTTT

J gene: TRBJ1-3
D gene: .
V gene: TRBV6-1
clone size: .
CDR3 protein: CASSEFGYSGNTIYF
CDR3 DNA: TGTGCCAGCAGTGAATTCGGATACTCTGGAAACACCATATATTTT

J gene: TRBJ1-3
D gene: .
V gene: TRBV28
clone size: .
CDR3 protein: CASNTGGTGNTIYF
CDR3 DNA: TGTGCCAGCAACACTGGGGGGACCGGAAACACCATATATTTT

J gene: TRBJ2-5
D gene: .
V gene: TRBV5-1
clone size: .
CDR3 protein: CASSSQGGETQYF
CDR3 DNA: TGCGCCAGCAGCTCACAGGGCGGAGAGACCCAGTACTTC

J gene: TRBJ2-7
D gene: .
V gene: TRBV6-6
clone size: few
CDR3 protein: CASGREVVWEQYF
CDR3 DNA: TGTGCCAGCGGCAGGGAGGTTGTGTGGGAGCAGTACTTC

J gene: TRBJ2-7
D gene: .
V gene: TRBV6-1
clone size: once
CDR3 protein: CASSDIGRNSYEQYF
CDR3 DNA: TGTGCCAGCAGTGATATCGGCCGGAACTCCTACGAGCAGTACTTC

J gene: TRBJ1-1
D gene: .
V gene: TRBV9
clone size: .
CDR3 protein: CASSVEDGTEAFF
CDR3 DNA: TGTGCCAGCAGCGTAGAGGACGGCACTGAAGCTTTCTTT

J gene: TRBJ2-5
D gene: .
V gene: TRBV7-6
clone size: .
CDR3 protein: CASSLGGNQETQYF
CDR3 DNA: TGTGCCAGCAGCCTTGGAGGAAACCAAGAGACCCAGTACTTC

J gene: TRBJ1-1
D gene: TRBD1
V gene: TRBV27
clone size: .
CDR3 protein: CASSSLGQGPDSDTEAFF
CDR3 DNA: TGTGCCAGCAGCTCTTTGGGACAGGGGCCCGACTCAGACACTGAAGCTTTCTTT

J gene: TRBJ1-2
D gene: .
V gene: TRBV28
clone size: .
CDR3 protein: CASLSAGRGGVYGYTF
CDR3 DNA: TGTGCCAGCCTCTCCGCTGGACGGGGGGGGGTGTATGGCTACACCTTC

J gene: TRBJ1-6
D gene: TRBD1
V gene: TRBV28
clone size: few
CDR3 protein: CASSRIDRDNSPLHF
CDR3 DNA: TGTGCCAGCAGTCGAATCGACAGGGATAATTCACCCCTCCACTTT

J gene: TRBJ2-2
D gene: TRBD2
V gene: TRBV18
clone size: .
CDR3 protein: CASSTLIAGGNTGELFF
CDR3 DNA: TGTGCCAGCTCGACCCTAATAGCGGGAGGAAACACCGGGGAGCTGTTTTTT

J gene: TRBJ1-2
D gene: TRBD1
V gene: TRBV7-6
clone size: few
CDR3 protein: CASSLDGTANAGYTF
CDR3 DNA: TGTGCCAGCAGCTTAGACGGGACAGCGAATGCTGGCTACACCTTC

J gene: TRBJ2-1
D gene: TRBD2
V gene: TRBV6-4
clone size: many
CDR3 protein: CASSQTSGSANEQFF
CDR3 DNA: TGTGCCAGCAGCCAAACTAGCGGGAGCGCGAATGAGCAGTTCTTC

J gene: TRBJ2-7
D gene: .
V gene: TRBV13
clone size: .
CDR3 protein: CASSSGTPSYEQYF
CDR3 DNA: TGTGCCAGCAGCTCTGGGACACCTTCCTACGAGCAGTACTTC

J gene: TRBJ1-3
D gene: .
V gene: TRBV19
clone size: .
CDR3 protein: CASSMDSTGRLGNTIYF
CDR3 DNA: TGTGCCAGTAGTATGGACTCGACAGGTCGTCTCGGAAACACCATATATTTT

J gene: TRBJ1-4
D gene: .
V gene: TRBV5-1
clone size: .
CDR3 protein: CASSPTGVREEKLFF
CDR3 DNA: TGCGCCAGCAGCCCCACGGGGGTGAGGGAAGAAAAACTGTTTTTT

J gene: TRBJ2-3
D gene: .
V gene: TRBV7-2
clone size: .
CDR3 protein: CASSLVGFTDTQYF
CDR3 DNA: TGTGCCAGCAGCTTAGTGGGGTTTACAGATACGCAGTATTTT

J gene: TRBJ1-1
D gene: .
V gene: TRBV5-1
clone size: few
CDR3 protein: CASSETPNTEAFF
CDR3 DNA: TGCGCCAGCAGCGAGACGCCGAACACTGAAGCTTTCTTT

J gene: TRBJ2-2
D gene: .
V gene: TRBV2
clone size: few
CDR3 protein: CASSEESESSSYTGELFF
CDR3 DNA: TGTGCCAGCAGTGAGGAGTCGGAGTCTAGTAGTTACACCGGGGAGCTGTTTTTT

J gene: TRBJ1-2
D gene: .
V gene: TRBV13
clone size: few
CDR3 protein: CASSLNGYGYTF
CDR3 DNA: TGTGCCAGCAGCTTAAACGGCTATGGCTACACCTTC

J gene: TRBJ1-1
D gene: TRBD1
V gene: TRBV6-1
clone size: .
CDR3 protein: CASSETGLITEAFF
CDR3 DNA: TGTGCCAGCAGTGAGACAGGGCTCATCACTGAAGCTTTCTTT

J gene: TRBJ1-2
D gene: .
V gene: TRBV12-5
clone size: once
CDR3 protein: CASGLAGDNGYTF
CDR3 DNA: TGTGCTAGTGGTTTGGCGGGGGACAATGGCTACACCTTC

J gene: TRBJ1-5
D gene: TRBD1
V gene: TRBV29-1
clone size: .
CDR3 protein: CSVGQGVESNQPQHF
CDR3 DNA: TGCAGCGTCGGACAGGGGGTTGAGAGCAATCAGCCCCAGCATTTT

J gene: TRBJ2-1
D gene: TRBD1
V gene: TRBV5-6
clone size: .
CDR3 protein: CASSIGQGGEQFF
CDR3 DNA: TGTGCCAGCAGCATTGGACAGGGCGGCGAGCAGTTCTTC

J gene: TRBJ2-3
D gene: .
V gene: TRBV9
clone size: .
CDR3 protein: CASSDRLDGDTQYF
CDR3 DNA: TGTGCCAGCAGCGACCGACTAGACGGAGATACGCAGTATTTT

J gene: TRBJ1-1
D gene: .
V gene: TRBV5-4
clone size: .
CDR3 protein: CASSLPGIEAFF
CDR3 DNA: TGTGCCAGCAGCTTACCGGGGATTGAAGCTTTCTTT

J gene: TRBJ2-5
D gene: TRBD2
V gene: TRBV4-1
clone size: .
CDR3 protein: CASGRGHQETQYF
CDR3 DNA: TGCGCCAGCGGGAGGGGCCACCAAGAGACCCAGTACTTC

J gene: TRBJ1-5
D gene: .
V gene: TRBV30
clone size: .
CDR3 protein: CAWSSGNQPQHF
CDR3 DNA: TGTGCCTGGAGTTCTGGGAATCAGCCCCAGCATTTT

J gene: TRBJ1-3
D gene: .
V gene: TRBV20-1
clone size: .
CDR3 protein: CSATNGNTIYF
CDR3 DNA: TGCAGTGCTACAAATGGAAACACCATATATTTT

J gene: TRBJ2-7
D gene: TRBD1
V gene: TRBV2
clone size: .
CDR3 protein: CASSDQGQGYEQYF
CDR3 DNA: TGTGCCAGCAGTGATCAGGGACAGGGCTACGAGCAGTACTTC

J gene: TRBJ2-5
D gene: TRBD1
V gene: TRBV6-1
clone size: few
CDR3 protein: CASSEGGQGVRETQYF
CDR3 DNA: TGTGCCAGCAGTGAGGGGGGACAGGGGGTTAGGGAGACCCAGTACTTC